The 5 T cell receptor beta chains in this list originate from one sample, sequenced in a study of response to subunit inactivated influenza vaccine. TCRdb re-called the RT-PCR reads with MiXCR, one entry per CDR3 protein. This table has roughly 790,000 distinct CDR3 sequences, over 20% appearing once. Sequenced here: PBMCs from blood, sampled about 5 days after vaccination. These TCRs come from a man aged 50 to 60 who received an inactivated influenza vaccine.

Remarks on this clonotype: At one boundary the junction diverges from the germline segment, which might be a read error. This rearrangement joins TRBV6-1 to TRBJ1-2; possibly TRBD1 for D (5 bases). From germline, CDR1 is MNHNS and CDR2 SASEGT. The CDR3 is 11 residues long. The DNA of the CDR3 is TGTGCCAGCAGTGAAGGGGGCGGCTACAGCTTC. Translated, it gives CASSEGGGYSF.

The chain is built from TRBV6-5 and TRBJ2-7, with D perhaps given as TRBD1 or TRBD2 (5 bases each). This CDR3 spans 16 amino acids. V was trimmed by 2 bases and J by 1 base, leaving 15 bases between them. Germline CDR1 reads MNHEY; CDR2 reads SVGAGI. CDR3 sequence (DNA): TGTGCCAGCAGTTACGGGCTGGGGGTAGTATCCTACGAGCAGTACTTC. It is translated as CASSYGLGVVSYEQYF.

The genes are TRBV5-1 and TRBJ2-3; no clear D gene. This CDR3 is built from 14 residues. From germline, CDR1 is SGHRS and CDR2 YFSETQ. V lost 1 base, J lost 2 bases, and 8 bases lay in between. The CDR3 DNA is TGCGCCAGCAGCTTGAGGCAAGACACAGATACGCAGTATTTT. This translates into CASSLRQDTDTQYF. Combining the CDR3 with reference TRBV5-1 and TRBJ2-3 gives the whole variable domain KAGVTQTPRYLIKTRGQQVTLSCSPISGHRSVSWYQQTPGQGLQFLFEYFSETQRNKGNFPGRFSGRQFSNSRSEMNVSTLELGDSALYLCASSLRQDTDTQYFGPGTRLTVL.

The CDR3 reads CASSPRAGTPYEQYF. CDR3 bases: TGTGCCAGCAGCCCTAGGGCAGGGACTCCCTACGAGCAGTACTTC. The chain has TRBV5-4 and TRBJ2-7, with D perhaps TRBD2 (6 bases). CDR1 and CDR2 from the germline V gene are SGHNT and YYREEE (reference sequence). The CDR3 spans 15 residues. Trimming removed 4 bases at V and 2 bases at J, with 16 bases between. The variable domain in full, with the rest retrieved from reference TRBV5-4 and TRBJ2-7, is ETGVTQSPTHLIKTRGQQVTLRCSSQSGHNTVSWYQQALGQGPQFIFQYYREEENGRGNFPPRFSGLQFPNYSSELNVNALELDDSALYLCASSPRAGTPYEQYFGPGTRLTVT.

The table lists this clonotype with a few counts. The rearrangement links TRBV9 to TRBJ2-7; possibly TRBD2 for D (6 bases). The CDR3 has 13 residues. Germline-derived CDR1 and CDR2 are SGDLS and YYNGEE. With 5 bases removed from V and 0 bases from J, the gap between germline ends came to 9 bases. The CDR3 DNA is TGTGCCAGCAGTGGGCGGGACTCCTACGAGCAGTACTTC. Protein product: CASSGRDSYEQYF.